The 27 T cell receptor beta chains below were found in one sample sequenced in a study of cytotoxic CD8 clonotypes in ibrutinib-treated CLL (dated by TCRdb to the early 2020s). Libraries were built with the immunoSEQ multiplex PCR assay. The table comes from immuneACCESS by way of TCRdb, which keeps in-frame sequences with V and J called. Part of the clones is missing from these tables; in studies checked, under half for an unresolved V gene and the rest for unknown reasons. The sample table contains approximately 150,000 clones; only one count was recorded for less than 85% of them. The top ten clonotypes cover about 4.9% of the sample. What the time point label conveys for this sample: approximately 25 months on ibrutinib. Specimen: PBMCs, collected after 24 months of ibrutinib treatment. Receptors originate from a human donor with chronic lymphocytic leukemia.

The rearrangement links TRBV7-2 to TRBJ1-2; unclear D gene. The CDR3 is 13 amino acids. V dropped 3 bases and J dropped 4 bases, with 9 bases sitting between them. The germline CDR1 and CDR2 sequences are SGHTA and FQGNSA. CDR3 nucleotide sequence: TGTGCCAGCAGCTTCCCGACCGGCTATGGCTACACCTTC. Translated, it gives CASSFPTGYGYTF.

The rearrangement joins TRBV6-5 to TRBJ1-1; D is undetermined. Germline CDR1 reads MNHEY; CDR2 reads SVGAGI. The length of the CDR3 is 10 residues. With 10 bases removed from V and 7 bases from J, the gap between germline ends came to 10 bases. CDR3 sequence (DNA): TGTGCCACCATCCTTGTTGAAGCTTTCTTT. This sequence encodes CATILVEAFF.

This chain connects TRBV27 to TRBJ1-3; TRBD1 matches 7 bases. CDR3 length: 17 amino acids. The germline gives CDR1 MNHEY, CDR2 SMNVEV (reference sequence). V lost 3 bases, J lost 4 bases, and 12 bases stayed unmatched. CDR3 amino acids: CASSFDPRDSNGNTIYF. The CDR3 bases are TGTGCCAGCAGTTTCGACCCCCGGGACAGCAACGGAAACACCATATATTTT.

V usage is TRBV30 and J usage is TRBJ1-2, with 7 nucleotides matching TRBD1. CDR1 is GTSNPN and CDR2 is SVGIG in the germline V gene (reference sequence). There are 17 residues in the CDR3. J lost 4 bases, V lost 0 bases, and 14 bases had no gene match. The CDR3 sequence: CAWSVHRTGGKVYGYTF. CDR3 nucleotides: TGTGCCTGGAGTGTACACAGGACAGGAGGGAAAGTCTATGGCTACACCTTC.

The chain is built from TRBV5-1 and TRBJ2-7; D is undetermined. The V gene's germline CDR1 is SGHRS and CDR2 YFSETQ. The germline V and J ends were trimmed by 0 bases and 2 bases, with 15 bases remaining between them. This CDR3 has 16 amino acids. CDR3 coding DNA: TGCGCCAGCAGCTTGGCCCCCCCCAGCGACACCTACGAGCAGTACTTC. Protein: CASSLAPPSDTYEQYF.

The chain has TRBV18 and TRBJ2-3; either TRBD1 or TRBD2 may supply D (6 bases each). Germline CDR1 and CDR2: KGHSH and LQKENI. This CDR3 has 15 residues. Trimming left V 5 bases short and J 2 bases short, with 14 bases between. CDR3 sequence: CASSKGGMPTDTQYF. The CDR3 region has the DNA TGTGCCAGCTCAAAGGGGGGCATGCCCACAGATACGCAGTATTTT.

This rearrangement joins TRBV11-3 to TRBJ2-6; no firm D call. Germline CDR1 reads SGHNT; CDR2 reads YENEEA. Trimming removed 1 base at V and 0 bases at J, with 1 base between. This CDR3 is built from 14 residues. CDR3 sequence (DNA): TGTGCCAGCAGCTTAGGCTCTGGGGCCAACGTCCTGACTTTC. Protein: CASSLGSGANVLTF.

The CDR3 sequence: CASSPWTGPSGANVLTF. The CDR3 nucleotides read TGCGCCAGCAGCCCCTGGACAGGGCCCTCTGGGGCCAACGTCCTGACTTTC. V and J are TRBV5-1 and TRBJ2-6; 8 bases align to TRBD1. CDR3 size: 17 residues. The J segment lost 0 bases and the V segment lost 4 bases, leaving 6 bases of the junction unmatched. Germline V CDR1 and CDR2: SGHRS, YFSETQ.

The chain couples TRBV9 to TRBJ1-3; no reliable D call. The CDR3 is made up of 14 amino acids. Germline V gives CDR1 SGDLS, CDR2 YYNGEE. The ends were cut back, 4 bases at V and 0 bases at J, with 8 bases in the middle. CDR3 sequence (DNA): TGTGCCAGCAGCAACCAGCCCTCTGGAAACACCATATATTTT. Its protein product is CASSNQPSGNTIYF.

The chain employs TRBV5-6 and TRBJ1-3; TRBD1 matches at 7 bases. The V and J ends lost 2 bases and 9 bases, in that order; junction bases with no gene match: 14. Germline loops: CDR1 SGHDT, CDR2 YYEEEE. The CDR3 covers 16 residues. The CDR3 sequence is CASSFVTGVVGGTIYF. The CDR3 coding sequence is TGTGCCAGCAGCTTCGTAACAGGGGTGGTTGGAGGCACCATATATTTT.

The J gene is TRBJ1-5, the V gene TRBV6-6; D ambiguous. The CDR3 is 13 residues long. From germline, CDR1 is MNHNY and CDR2 SVGAGI (reference sequence). With 7 bases removed from V and 4 bases from J, the gap between germline ends came to 11 bases. The CDR3 reads CASTRGGNQPQHF. The DNA for the CDR3 is TGTGCCAGCACCCGGGGAGGGAATCAGCCCCAGCATTTT.

The table lists this clone with a count of one. V usage is TRBV6-6 and J usage is TRBJ2-1; D unclear. There are 11 residues in the CDR3. Looked up from germline, CDR1 is MNHNY and CDR2 is SVGAGI (reference sequence). Trimming removed 4 bases from V and 5 bases from J, with 3 bases in between. The CDR3 DNA reads TGTGCCAGCAGTTTTCACAATGAGCAGTTCTTC. Its translation is CASSFHNEQFF.

V usage is TRBV6-5 and J usage is TRBJ2-4; D is undetermined. The CDR3 totals 14 residues. CDR1 is MNHEY, CDR2 SVGAGI, per germline. Between the trimmed V and J ends, which lost 8 bases and 8 bases, there was a span of 19 bases. The CDR3 region has the DNA TGTGCCAGCCGCGCTACTGTGGCGAAGGACATTCAGTACTTC. It is translated as CASRATVAKDIQYF.

The DNA for the CDR3 is TGTGCCAGTGCACCGGGACCTACTAACTATGGCTACACCTTC. Protein sequence: CASAPGPTNYGYTF. The chain recombines TRBV19 with TRBJ1-2; TRBD1 is a possible D gene (5 bases). The germline V gene has CDR1 LNHDA and CDR2 SQIVND (reference sequence). The CDR3 contains 14 residues. V was cut by 8 bases and J by 0 bases, with 13 bases left in between.

V gene TRBV28 combines with J gene TRBJ1-1; D gene unclear. Per the germline V gene, CDR1 is MDHEN and CDR2 is SYDVKM. Trimming left V 5 bases short and J 7 bases short, with 20 bases between. This CDR3 is built from 15 residues. The CDR3 spells CASSLAGTDLHEAFF. The CDR3 nucleotides are TGTGCCAGCAGTCTGGCAGGTACGGACCTTCATGAAGCTTTCTTT.

The J gene is TRBJ1-1, the V gene TRBV19; no definite D call. The CDR3 runs to 12 residues. V lost 3 bases and J 10 bases, leaving 12 bases between the germline ends. Germline assignment: CDR1 LNHDA and CDR2 SQIVND (reference sequence). For the CDR3, the DNA is TGTGCCAGTAGTATGGAAGGCATCGTAGCTTTCTTT. Translated: CASSMEGIVAFF.

V usage is TRBV6-1 and J usage is TRBJ1-1, with D unresolved. Looked up from germline, CDR1 is MNHNS and CDR2 is SASEGT. The V end was cut by 4 bases, the J end by 7 bases, with 16 bases between. This CDR3 is built from 14 residues. This CDR3 is CASSGTKGSYEAFF. CDR3 nucleotides: TGTGCCAGCAGTGGGACCAAAGGCAGTTATGAAGCTTTCTTT.

The chain is built from TRBV21-1 and TRBJ2-5. TRBV21-1 is flagged as a pseudogene. The CDR3 has 16 amino acids. The CDR3 coding sequence is TGTGCCAGCAGCAAAGTGATCCGGGGGCCCGGGGAGACCCAGTACTTC. As protein: CASSKVIRGPGETQYF.

The count of this clone is one. V usage is TRBV29-1 and J usage is TRBJ1-3; no firm D call. Germline V gene lookup returns CDR1 SQVTM and CDR2 ANQGSEA. The CDR3 covers 13 residues. V lost 7 bases, J lost 0 bases, and 10 bases lay in between. The CDR3: CSAITFSGNTIYF. CDR3 bases: TGCAGCGCTATCACGTTCTCTGGAAACACCATATATTTT.

The genes are TRBV7-9 and TRBJ1-5; D may be TRBD1 (5 bases). Trimming pared 4 bases from V and 1 base from J, leaving 17 bases between. CDR3 length: 17 amino acids. Per germline, CDR1 SEHNR and CDR2 FQNEAQ (reference sequence). DNA of the CDR3: TGTGCCAGCAGCTGGGGAGGTGGGGGTCAAAGCAATCAGCCCCAGCATTTT. Protein: CASSWGGGGQSNQPQHF.

The chain has TRBV2 and TRBJ1-5, with D possibly TRBD1 on 5 matching bases. V was clipped by 7 bases and J by 4 bases, with 11 bases between them. The CDR3 is 13 residues long. The germline V gene encodes CDR1 SNHLY and CDR2 FYNNEI. The DNA for the CDR3 is TGTGCCAGCACAGAAAGACAGAATCAGCCCCAGCATTTT. Protein product: CASTERQNQPQHF.

This sequence joins TRBV5-6 and TRBJ2-3; 8 positions match TRBD1. Looked up from germline, CDR1 is SGHDT and CDR2 is YYEEEE. The J segment lost 7 bases and the V segment lost 0 bases, leaving 1 base of the junction unmatched. The CDR3 length is 13 residues. In nucleotides, the CDR3 is TGTGCCAGCAGCTTGGGGACAGGGAATACGCAGTATTTT. This sequence encodes CASSLGTGNTQYF.

The chain recombines TRBV19 with TRBJ2-7; D perhaps matches TRBD2 (5 bases). There are 13 residues in the CDR3. V was shortened by 6 bases and J by 3 bases, with 12 bases between the two germline ends. Germline CDR1 and CDR2: LNHDA and SQIVND (reference sequence). CDR3 region: CASSRRNLYEQYF. The DNA for the CDR3 is TGTGCCAGTAGCCGGAGGAACCTCTACGAGCAGTACTTC.

The chain combines TRBV27 with TRBJ1-5, with D unresolved. From germline, CDR1 is MNHEY and CDR2 SMNVEV (reference sequence). Trimming removed 5 bases at V and 0 bases at J, with 11 bases between. The CDR3 runs to 15 residues. CDR3 nucleotide sequence: TGTGCCAGCAGTGGAAAAGGGCTTAGCAATCAGCCCCAGCATTTT. Protein sequence: CASSGKGLSNQPQHF.

This clone was detected once. The chain carries TRBV6-5 and TRBJ1-1; D is unresolved. CDR1 and CDR2 (germline): MNHEY, SVGAGI. V was cut by 0 bases and J by 2 bases, with 7 bases left in between. The CDR3 is made up of 14 amino acids. CDR3 nucleotides: TGTGCCAGCAGTTACTCGTCAGCAAACACTGAAGCTTTCTTT. As protein: CASSYSSANTEAFF.

This clone came up once. The chain couples TRBV6-1 to TRBJ1-2, with D tentatively TRBD1 (6 bases). The CDR3 totals 15 residues. The V and J ends lost 4 bases and 3 bases respectively, with 15 bases between them. Per germline, CDR1 MNHNS and CDR2 SASEGT. This CDR3 is CASSGLGGGDYGYTF. CDR3 nucleotides: TGTGCCAGCAGTGGTCTAGGGGGAGGGGACTATGGCTACACCTTC.

V and J are TRBV5-6 and TRBJ1-1, with unresolved D. This CDR3 has 15 residues. The germline V and J ends were trimmed by 7 bases and 0 bases, with 16 bases remaining between them. CDR1 and CDR2 from the germline V gene are SGHDT and YYEEEE. The DNA for the CDR3 is TGTGCCAGCCGACGACCCGGTATGGTGAACACTGAAGCTTTCTTT. Its translation: CASRRPGMVNTEAFF.